This TCR beta chain was documented in a study of spatial heterogeneity in lung cancer. Study background: More beta-chain than alpha-chain sequences were consistently detected.

There are a few counts of this clonotype. Time point noted: sample taken at primary tumor resection. Individually, TCR cDNA molecules were each labelled with a unique molecular identifier. TCRdb independently ran MiXCR on the 5' RACE reads; one entry per CDR3 protein. The repertoire has approximately 40,000 distinct CDR3 sequences, less than 8.5% of them found once; the top ten carry approximately 30%. This clonotype originated in a female donor with early-stage non-small cell lung cancer. The source was PBMCs, collected at surgery.

In nucleotides, the CDR3 is TGCAGTGCTAGAGATTCGGTTACGACGGGGAGCTATGGCTACACCTTC. It is translated as CSARDSVTTGSYGYTF. The chain combines TRBV20-1 with TRBJ1-2; D unclear. The V gene's germline CDR1 is DFQATT and CDR2 SNEGSKA (reference sequence). The CDR3 contains 16 residues. V lost 0 bases and J 4 bases, leaving 18 bases between the germline ends.